This T cell receptor beta chain is from a study of blood T cell repertoires in COVID-19. Methods used by the authors: For nucleated cells, counts were estimated from reference gene primer amplification. Libraries were prepared by immunoSEQ multiplex PCR; TCRdb keeps only in-frame clonotypes and omits some of them. The DNA gave D and trimming, while V, J and clone size come from that table. Of some 260,000 clones detected, about 80% appear once; the ten largest clones hold about 5.3%. Germline V gives CDR1 SQVTM, CDR2 ANQGSEA. J was trimmed by 5 bases and V by 3 bases; bases with no gene match: 3. This CDR3 has 12 amino acids.

The receptor's source is a woman aged 80 or older with active or convalescent COVID-19. This sequence joins TRBV29-1 and TRBJ1-1, with 7 bases lining up with TRBD1. The sample taken for sequencing was peripheral blood. The CDR3 DNA sequence: TGCAGCGTTGAGACAGGGCGGACTGAAGCTTTCTTT. Amino acids: CSVETGRTEAFF.